What follows describes a single TCR beta chain. These data come from a study of glioma-infiltrating T cells after dendritic cell vaccination. Study summary: Autologous tumor lysate was loaded overnight onto monocyte-derived dendritic cells grown seven days with IL-4 and GM-CSF.

Time point given: after dendritic cell vaccination, including at tumor progression/relapse. PBMC sampling occurred before vaccination, two weeks after the third dose, and at progression. V was clipped by 4 bases and J by 3 bases; unmatched bases: 5. The CDR3 is 15 amino acids. Germline CDR1 and CDR2: MDHEN and SYDVKM. The PCR used 60 V beta and 13 J beta primers. Assay used: immunoSEQ multiplex PCR; TCRdb lists only in-frame clones, some missing. The sample records approximately 93,000 clones, 75% to 90% being singletons. The V call is TRBV28, the J call TRBJ2-7; the match to TRBD2 covers 11 bases. Sequenced here: blood, sampled after dendritic cell vaccination. The origin of this receptor is a human donor with glioblastoma. The CDR3 DNA sequence: TGTGCCAGCAGTTCTCCTAGCGGGAGGTACTACGAGCAGTACTTC. Amino acid sequence: CASSSPSGRYYEQYF.